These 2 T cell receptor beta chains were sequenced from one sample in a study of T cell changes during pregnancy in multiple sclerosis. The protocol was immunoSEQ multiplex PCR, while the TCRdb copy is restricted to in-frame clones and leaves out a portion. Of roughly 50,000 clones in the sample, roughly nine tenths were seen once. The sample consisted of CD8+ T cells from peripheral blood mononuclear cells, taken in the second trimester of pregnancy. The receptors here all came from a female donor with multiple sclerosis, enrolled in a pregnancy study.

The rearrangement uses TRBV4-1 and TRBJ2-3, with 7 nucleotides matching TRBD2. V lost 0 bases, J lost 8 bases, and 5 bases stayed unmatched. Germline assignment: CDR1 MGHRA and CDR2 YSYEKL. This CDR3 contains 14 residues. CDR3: CASSQEGTTGTQYF. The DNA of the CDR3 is TGCGCCAGCAGCCAAGAGGGGACTACCGGTACGCAGTATTTT.

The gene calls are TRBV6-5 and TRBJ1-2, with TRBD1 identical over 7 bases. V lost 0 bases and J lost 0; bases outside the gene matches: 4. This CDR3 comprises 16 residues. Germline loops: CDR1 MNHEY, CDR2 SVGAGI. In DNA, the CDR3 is TGTGCCAGCAGTTACTCGAGGGACAGAGCTAACTATGGCTACACCTTC. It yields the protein CASSYSRDRANYGYTF.